The entry that follows covers one TCR beta chain sequence. This record comes from a study of blood T cell repertoires in COVID-19. Only in-frame clones appear in the TCRdb table, and some are missing; sequencing was by immunoSEQ multiplex PCR. The table lists some 400,000 clones, around 87% of them singletons. This CDR3 has 15 residues. Trimming shortened V by 7 bases and J by 6 bases, and 21 bases separated the two germline ends. CDR1 is MNHEY, CDR2 SVGAGI, per germline. The chain employs TRBV6-5 and TRBJ1-2; a weak D match, TRBD1 (6 bases). Sequencing input: peripheral blood. This sequence originates from a woman aged 55-75 years with COVID-19, enrolled during active disease. CDR3 sequence: CASKTAARGIHGYTF. CDR3 nucleotides: TGTGCCAGCAAAACAGCAGCGAGGGGGATCCATGGCTACACCTTC.